One and the same sample provided the 5 T cell receptor beta chains below, sequenced in a study of PD-1 blockade in classical Hodgkin lymphoma (dated by TCRdb to 2020 to 2022). Read against the paper, the sample's time point label means: cycle 1 day 1 (C1D1), immediately before nivolumab initiation. Every trial patient had relapsed following autologous stem cell transplantation, and prior brentuximab vedotin exposure was what differed among cohorts A, B and C. Preparation of the library involved the immunoSEQ multiplex PCR assay. In TCRdb, the immuneACCESS table is reduced to in-frame sequences with V and J assigned. These tables do not hold every clone; where another copy was compared, an unresolved V gene accounts for under half, and the others remain unexplained. This sample gives about 39,000 clones in total; 88% of them show up just once. Over 8% of the sample is in the top ten clones. Specimen: peripheral blood mononuclear cells (PBMCs), collected at baseline. The receptor set was obtained from a human donor with classical Hodgkin lymphoma.

The chain recombines TRBV6-1 with TRBJ2-3, with D possibly TRBD2 on 6 matching bases. Trimming left V 6 bases short and J 2 bases short, with 15 bases between. Germline loops: CDR1 MNHNS, CDR2 SASEGT. This CDR3 has 15 amino acids. The CDR3, as DNA: TGTGCCAGCAGCCGGGGGAGTGGGAACACAGATACGCAGTATTTT. It codes for CASSRGSGNTDTQYF.

The chain couples TRBV6-5 to TRBJ1-2; no clear D gene. V was pared by 2 bases and J by 8 bases, with 12 bases between. Germline V gene data show CDR1 as MNHEY and CDR2 as SVGAGI. The CDR3 covers 13 residues. The CDR3, as DNA: TGTGCCAGCAGTTACGGACTCGGCTGGGGCTACACCTTC. Its translation: CASSYGLGWGYTF.

The chain joins TRBV7-9 to TRBJ1-1; D gene ambiguous. Germline V gene lookup returns CDR1 SEHNR and CDR2 FQNEAQ (reference sequence). The CDR3 runs 12 residues. With 10 bases removed from V and 1 base from J, the gap between germline ends came to 10 bases. The CDR3 spells CAIYSGNTEAFF. CDR3 sequence (DNA): TGTGCCATCTACAGTGGGAACACTGAAGCTTTCTTT.

The V call is TRBV27, the J call TRBJ2-1; D call uncertain. V lost 3 bases, J lost 7 bases, and 7 bases lay in between. Looked up from germline, CDR1 is MNHEY and CDR2 is SMNVEV (reference sequence). The CDR3 contains 12 residues. The CDR3 sequence is CASSFGRNEQFF. CDR3 in DNA: TGTGCCAGCAGTTTTGGCAGGAATGAGCAGTTCTTC.

Only a few counts were recorded for this clone. The rearrangement uses TRBV28 and TRBJ1-1, with TRBD1 as a possible D gene (5 bases). V was shortened by 4 bases and J by 8 bases, with 11 bases between the two germline ends. This CDR3 contains 12 residues. The germline gives CDR1 MDHEN, CDR2 SYDVKM. CDR3 DNA: TGTGCCAGCAGTTCACCGGGACTCGAAGCTTTCTTT. It specifies CASSSPGLEAFF. The variable domain in full, completed from reference TRBV28 and TRBJ1-1, reads DVKVTQSSRYLVKRTGEKVFLECVQDMDHENMFWYRQDPGLGLRLIYFSYDVKMKEKGDIPEGYSVSREKKERFSLILESASTNQTSMYLCASSSPGLEAFFGQGTRLTVV.